This is a list of T cell receptor beta chains from one sample in a study of blood T cell repertoires in COVID-19. TCRdb keeps only in-frame clones here, not all; method: immunoSEQ multiplex PCR. This repertoire shows 250,000 to 350,000 clones, around 88% found once; its top ten account for 6%. What was sequenced was PBMCs or T cells enriched from blood (not recorded which). Receptors originate from a woman aged 40 to 50 who had recovered from COVID-19. Each CDR3 is given with its conserved first and last residue. D genes are given only for firm matches. The size of a clone is reported for some rows only, either as once, few or many, or as a class for expanded clones.

J gene: TRBJ1-4
CDR3 length: 13
V gene: TRBV29-1
clone size: NA
D gene: NA
CDR3 protein: CSVEEGSNEKLFF
CDR3 DNA: TGCAGCGTTGAGGAGGGCTCTAATGAAAAACTGTTTTTT

J gene: TRBJ2-3
CDR3 length: 15
V gene: TRBV30
clone size: NA
D gene: NA
CDR3 protein: CAWNWDTQSTDTQYF
CDR3 DNA: TGTGCCTGGAATTGGGACACCCAGAGCACAGATACGCAGTATTTT

J gene: TRBJ2-7
CDR3 length: 15
V gene: TRBV27
clone size: NA
D gene: NA
CDR3 protein: CASSLRRTENSEQYF
CDR3 DNA: TGTGCCAGCAGTTTAAGGAGGACAGAGAACTCCGAGCAGTACTTC

J gene: TRBJ2-7
CDR3 length: 15
V gene: TRBV15
clone size: few
D gene: NA
CDR3 protein: CATRDLAGPIYEQYF
CDR3 DNA: TGTGCCACTAGGGATCTGGCGGGACCTATCTACGAGCAGTACTTC

J gene: TRBJ1-6
CDR3 length: 15
V gene: TRBV5-1
clone size: NA
D gene: TRBD1
CDR3 protein: CASSEDRAYNSPLHF
CDR3 DNA: TGCGCCAGCAGCGAGGACAGGGCCTATAATTCACCCCTCCACTTT

J gene: TRBJ2-5
CDR3 length: 17
V gene: TRBV30
clone size: NA
D gene: NA
CDR3 protein: CAWSAPTGTRTQETQYF
CDR3 DNA: TGTGCCTGGAGTGCACCCACCGGGACAAGGACTCAAGAGACCCAGTACTTC

J gene: TRBJ1-5
CDR3 length: 16
V gene: TRBV27
clone size: NA
D gene: NA
CDR3 protein: CASSLSGGARNQPQHF
CDR3 DNA: TGTGCCAGCAGTTTATCCGGGGGGGCCCGGAATCAGCCCCAGCATTTT

J gene: TRBJ2-1
CDR3 length: 15
V gene: TRBV4-3
clone size: NA
D gene: NA
CDR3 protein: CASSALGVAYNEQFF
CDR3 DNA: TGCGCCAGCAGCGCCCTAGGGGTTGCGTACAATGAGCAGTTCTTC

J gene: TRBJ1-4
CDR3 length: 12
V gene: TRBV12-3/TRBV12-4
clone size: NA
D gene: TRBD1
CDR3 protein: CASSRPRTGRVF
CDR3 DNA: TGTGCCAGCAGCCGCCCTCGGACAGGGCGGGTTTTT

J gene: TRBJ1-5
CDR3 length: 14
V gene: TRBV10-1
clone size: NA
D gene: NA
CDR3 protein: CASRLRGLNQPQHF
CDR3 DNA: TGCGCCAGCAGACTCAGGGGATTAAATCAGCCCCAGCATTTT

J gene: TRBJ2-7
CDR3 length: 16
V gene: TRBV11-2
clone size: NA
D gene: TRBD2
CDR3 protein: CASSLEAGGGAYEQYF
CDR3 DNA: TGTGCCAGCAGCTTAGAGGCGGGAGGGGGAGCCTACGAGCAGTACTTC

J gene: TRBJ2-3
CDR3 length: 15
V gene: TRBV28
clone size: NA
D gene: TRBD1
CDR3 protein: CASSPGTASTDTQYF
CDR3 DNA: TGTGCCAGCAGCCCCGGGACAGCTAGCACAGATACGCAGTATTTT

J gene: TRBJ2-1
CDR3 length: 11
V gene: TRBV28
clone size: NA
D gene: NA
CDR3 protein: CASSPYSEQFF
CDR3 DNA: TGTGCCAGCAGCCCCTACAGTGAGCAGTTCTTC

J gene: TRBJ2-3
CDR3 length: 16
V gene: TRBV10-3
clone size: NA
D gene: TRBD2
CDR3 protein: CAISEASSGRPDTQYF
CDR3 DNA: TGTGCCATCAGTGAGGCGTCTAGCGGGAGGCCAGATACGCAGTATTTT

J gene: TRBJ2-1
CDR3 length: 19
V gene: TRBV7-9
clone size: NA
D gene: TRBD1
CDR3 protein: CASSLARDRGSRSYNEQFF
CDR3 DNA: TGTGCCAGCAGCTTAGCGCGGGACAGGGGGTCCCGCTCCTACAATGAGCAGTTCTTC

J gene: TRBJ2-1
CDR3 length: 13
V gene: TRBV20-1
clone size: NA
D gene: NA
CDR3 protein: CSASIAGYNEQFF
CDR3 DNA: TGCAGTGCTAGTATCGCGGGATACAATGAGCAGTTCTTC

J gene: TRBJ1-2
CDR3 length: 14
V gene: TRBV15
clone size: NA
D gene: TRBD1
CDR3 protein: CATSSPGTDYGYTF
CDR3 DNA: TGTGCCACCAGCAGCCCCGGGACAGACTATGGCTACACCTTC

J gene: TRBJ2-6
CDR3 length: 15
V gene: TRBV10-3
clone size: NA
D gene: TRBD1
CDR3 protein: CAISADRAGANVLTF
CDR3 DNA: TGTGCCATCAGTGCGGACAGGGCTGGGGCCAACGTCCTGACTTTC